Presented here are 2 T cell receptor beta chains from one specimen sequenced in a study of CD8 T cells in Susac syndrome. With random hexamers, reverse transcription was performed on about 0.5 to 1 ug of RNA. TCRdb ran MiXCR on the immunoSEQ multiplex PCR reads and lists one entry per CDR3 protein. The sample records about 60,000 distinct CDR3 sequences, roughly 94% being singletons. Sequencing was done on a sample of CD8+ T cells from PBMCs. The origin of the receptors is a human donor with multiple sclerosis.

The chain is built from TRBV13 and TRBJ2-7; 7 bases line up with TRBD1. CDR1 is PRHDT, CDR2 FYEKMQ, per germline (reference sequence). The CDR3 sequence is 14 residues long. V lost 2 bases to trimming and J lost 5 bases; unmatched junction nucleotides: 6. The CDR3 DNA reads TGTGCCAGCAGCTTAAGAGACAGGGCCAACGAGCAGTACTTC. Residues: CASSLRDRANEQYF.

This chain links TRBV28 with TRBJ2-1; 8 bases map to TRBD2. Trimming at V came to 10 bases and at J to 2 bases, leaving 7 bases not matched to a gene. This CDR3 contains 14 residues. Germline loops: CDR1 MDHEN, CDR2 SYDVKM. The CDR3 region has the DNA TGTGCCATAGCGGGACTAGGGGCCTACAATGAGCAGTTCTTC. Residues: CAIAGLGAYNEQFF.